The 18 T cell receptor beta chains reported below all come from one sample, sequenced in a study of blood T cell repertoires in COVID-19. Sequencing used immunoSEQ multiplex PCR; TCRdb keeps in-frame clones, though not all of them. The table includes about 140,000 clones, approximately 84% detected once. Sequencing used peripheral blood. These receptor sequences come from a woman aged 80 or over in a cohort sampled during active or convalescent COVID-19.

The chain has TRBV7-2 and TRBJ2-6, with TRBD2 matching 10 bases. Germline values: CDR1 SGHTA, CDR2 FQGNSA. The J segment lost 0 bases and the V segment lost 5 bases, leaving 4 bases of the junction unmatched. CDR3 size: 17 residues. The CDR3 protein is CASSHSGGLSGANVLTF. The CDR3 DNA sequence: TGTGCCAGCAGCCATAGCGGGGGGCTCTCTGGGGCCAACGTCCTGACTTTC.

The V call is TRBV6-2 or TRBV6-3, the J call TRBJ2-1, with D uncertain. Germline CDR1 is MNHEY and CDR2 is SVGEGT. This CDR3 has 11 residues. Trimming shortened V by 2 bases and J by 7 bases, and 3 bases separated the two germline ends. CDR3 nucleotides: TGTGCCAGCAGTTACCTAAATGAGCAGTTCTTC. Translating gives CASSYLNEQFF.

This chain uses TRBV5-1 with TRBJ2-7, with TRBD1 as a possible D gene (5 bases). Germline V gives CDR1 SGHRS, CDR2 YFSETQ. The CDR3 is 13 amino acids. The V and J ends lost 4 bases and 3 bases respectively, with 11 bases between them. The CDR3 region is CASSRGDSYEQYV. CDR3 DNA sequence: TGCGCCAGCAGCAGAGGCGACAGCTACGAGCAGTACGTC.

V usage is TRBV9 and J usage is TRBJ1-3, with D possibly TRBD1 on 6 matching bases. There are 15 residues in the CDR3. Germline V CDR1 and CDR2: SGDLS, YYNGEE. V was pared by 3 bases and J by 0 bases, with 10 bases between. CDR3 in DNA: TGTGCCAGCAGCGGGGACACTTTCTCTGGAAACACCATATATTTT. Translating it yields CASSGDTFSGNTIYF.

The V gene is TRBV18, the J gene TRBJ2-5; D gene ambiguous. With 0 bases removed from V and 2 bases from J, the gap between germline ends came to 7 bases. CDR1 is KGHSH and CDR2 is LQKENI in the germline V gene. CDR3 size: 14 residues. The CDR3 region has the DNA TGTGCCAGCTCACCACCCCACTTACAAGAGACCCAGTACTTC. Amino acid sequence: CASSPPHLQETQYF.

This clone appeared a single time. The V call is TRBV7-9, the J call TRBJ2-2; no definite D call. This CDR3 region has 15 residues. In germline, CDR1 is SEHNR, CDR2 FQNEAQ (reference sequence). Deletions cut 5 bases from V and 0 bases from J, with 10 bases between. The CDR3 bases are TGTGCCAGCAGCCCCCCAGGATCGAACACCGGGGAGCTGTTTTTT. This translates into CASSPPGSNTGELFF.

There are a few counts of this clone. The chain has TRBV28 and TRBJ1-1; 8 nucleotides align to TRBD1. The CDR3 covers 14 residues. V lost 5 bases to trimming and J lost 6 bases; unmatched junction nucleotides: 8. CDR1 is MDHEN and CDR2 is SYDVKM in the germline V gene. The CDR3 sequence is CASSPRQGFAEAFF. The CDR3 bases are TGTGCCAGCAGTCCAAGACAGGGGTTCGCTGAAGCTTTCTTT. Complete variable domain (other parts from reference TRBV28 and TRBJ1-1): DVKVTQSSRYLVKRTGEKVFLECVQDMDHENMFWYRQDPGLGLRLIYFSYDVKMKEKGDIPEGYSVSREKKERFSLILESASTNQTSMYLCASSPRQGFAEAFFGQGTRLTVV.

The chain uses TRBV11-2 and TRBJ1-2; tentative D call: TRBD1 (6 bases). With 1 base removed from V and 4 bases from J, the gap between germline ends came to 7 bases. CDR3 length: 13 amino acids. Germline CDR1 reads SGHAT; CDR2 reads FQNNGV. This chain's CDR3 is CASSLVGAYGYTF. The CDR3 bases are TGTGCCAGCAGCTTAGTGGGGGCCTATGGCTACACCTTC.

This clone has a handful of counts. The chain combines TRBV4-2 with TRBJ1-6, with 10 bases fitting TRBD1. The germline V gene encodes CDR1 LGHNA and CDR2 YNFKEQ. With 4 bases clipped from V and 9 bases from J, the junction kept 3 bases outside the gene matches. The CDR3 length is 14 residues. The CDR3 is CASSPGTGVSPLHF. The DNA of the CDR3 is TGTGCCAGCAGCCCCGGGACAGGGGTTTCACCCCTCCACTTT.

This clone was seen many times. The chain recombines TRBV6-5 with TRBJ1-1; the D is unclear. The CDR3 extends over 13 amino acids. Looked up from germline, CDR1 is MNHEY and CDR2 is SVGAGI. Trimming took 6 bases from V and 1 from J, leaving 9 bases between them. The CDR3 coding sequence is TGTGCCAGCAGCCAGACAACGAACACTGAAGCTTTCTTT. Its protein is CASSQTTNTEAFF.

This sequence joins TRBV19 and TRBJ2-1; 8 bases fit TRBD1. Germline CDR1 LNHDA, CDR2 SQIVND (reference sequence). J was trimmed by 2 bases and V by 7 bases; bases with no gene match: 4. The CDR3 spans 14 residues. The CDR3 DNA is TGTGCCAGTAAAGGGACAGGAACCTACAATGAGCAGTTCTTC. Encoded protein: CASKGTGTYNEQFF.

Only a few counts were recorded for this clone. J is TRBJ2-2 and V is TRBV7-7; possible D gene TRBD1, 5 bases. The CDR3 has 13 residues. Trimming removed 4 bases from V and 3 bases from J, with 6 bases in between. The germline CDR1 and CDR2 sequences are SSHAT and FNYEAQ (reference sequence). CDR3 protein: CASSSRDTGELFF. CDR3 nucleotide sequence: TGTGCCAGCAGCTCCAGGGACACCGGGGAGCTGTTTTTT.

This clone appeared a single time. As DNA, the CDR3 is TGTGCCAGCAGGTGGACAGGGACGGACGGGGAGCTGTTTTTT. This gives the protein CASRWTGTDGELFF. This chain links TRBV27 with TRBJ2-2; 8 bases are shared with TRBD1. The CDR3 covers 14 residues. Trimming took 6 bases from V and 7 from J; bases not matched to a gene: 7. CDR1 and CDR2 (germline): MNHEY, SMNVEV (reference sequence).

In nucleotides, the CDR3 is TGCGCCAGCAGCCGCAGCGGGGGGCCGGGGACAGATACGCAGTATTTT. Translated, it gives CASSRSGGPGTDTQYF. The genes are TRBV5-1 and TRBJ2-3; TRBD2 agrees at 9 bases. This CDR3 is 16 amino acids long. Germline V gene sequence: CDR1 SGHRS, CDR2 YFSETQ. Losses at the gene ends were 4 bases for V and 3 bases for J; bases not matched to a gene: 9.

V is TRBV14 and J is TRBJ2-7, with D possibly being TRBD1 (5 bases). There are 14 residues in the CDR3. CDR1 SGHDN and CDR2 FVKESK come from the germline V gene. The V end lost 0 bases, the J end lost 5 bases, and 11 bases lay between the germline ends. The CDR3 DNA reads as TGTGCCAGCAGCCAAGATCCAGGGATCAACGAGCAGTACTTC. Translation: CASSQDPGINEQYF.

This chain links TRBV28 with TRBJ2-5; tentative D call: TRBD1 (6 bases). V shed 10 bases and J shed 5 bases, with 11 bases lying between them. The germline V gene encodes CDR1 MDHEN and CDR2 SYDVKM. This CDR3 region has 11 residues. CDR3 DNA: TGTGCCACCTGGGGGCGCGAGACCCAGTACTTC. It encodes CATWGRETQYF.

The chain uses TRBV6-2 or TRBV6-3 and TRBJ1-1, with D perhaps matching TRBD1 (5 bases). Trimming cost V 6 bases and J 1 base, with 12 bases left between them. Germline loops: CDR1 MNHEY, CDR2 SVGEGT. This CDR3 is built from 14 residues. This CDR3 reads CASRPTGSNTEAFF. In DNA, the CDR3 is TGTGCCAGCAGACCTACAGGATCGAACACTGAAGCTTTCTTT.

The J gene is TRBJ1-2, the V gene TRBV5-1; possible D gene TRBD1, 6 bases. Germline V gives CDR1 SGHRS, CDR2 YFSETQ. The CDR3 covers 13 residues. V was cut by 2 bases and J by 3 bases, with 8 bases left in between. This CDR3 is CASSLQGDYGYTF. The CDR3 DNA reads TGCGCCAGCAGCTTACAGGGCGACTATGGCTACACCTTC. Drawing the rest from reference TRBV5-1 and TRBJ1-2, the complete variable domain is KAGVTQTPRYLIKTRGQQVTLSCSPISGHRSVSWYQQTPGQGLQFLFEYFSETQRNKGNFPGRFSGRQFSNSRSEMNVSTLELGDSALYLCASSLQGDYGYTFGSGTRLTVV.